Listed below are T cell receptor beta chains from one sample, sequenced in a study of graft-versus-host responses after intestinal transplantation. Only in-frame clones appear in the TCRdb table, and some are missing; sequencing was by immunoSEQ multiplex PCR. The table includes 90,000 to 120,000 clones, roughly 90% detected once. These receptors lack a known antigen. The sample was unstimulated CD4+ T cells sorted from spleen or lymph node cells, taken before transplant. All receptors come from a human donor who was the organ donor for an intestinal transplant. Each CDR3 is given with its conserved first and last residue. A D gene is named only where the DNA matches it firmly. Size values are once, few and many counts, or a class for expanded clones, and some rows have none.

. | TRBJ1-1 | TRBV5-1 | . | TGCGCCAGCAGCTTGGTACCCCTGAACACTGAAGCTTTCTTT | CASSLVPLNTEAFF
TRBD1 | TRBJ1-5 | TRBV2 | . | TGTGCCAGCAGGGGGACAGGGAGAGGGCCCCAGCATTTT | CASRGTGRGPQHF
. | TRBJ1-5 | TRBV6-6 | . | TGTGCCAGCAGTTACCGGGGGTCGGAACAGCCCCAGCATTTT | CASSYRGSEQPQHF
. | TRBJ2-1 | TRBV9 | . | TGTGCCAGCAGCGTCCGGGGCCTAAGTAACAATGAGCAGTTCTTC | CASSVRGLSNNEQFF
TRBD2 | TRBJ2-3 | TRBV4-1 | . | TGCGCCAGCAGCCAAGATGGGGGTCTAGCGGGCACAGATACGCAGTATTTT | CASSQDGGLAGTDTQYF
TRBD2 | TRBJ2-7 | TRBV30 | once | TGTGCCTGGAGTCCCCTAGCGGGAGTAGAGCAGTACTTC | CAWSPLAGVEQYF
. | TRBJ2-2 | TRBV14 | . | TGTGCCAGCAGAGATGGACCGAACACCGGGGAGCTGTTTTTT | CASRDGPNTGELFF
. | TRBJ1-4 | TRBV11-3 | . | TGTGCCAGCAGCTTAAACCCAACTAATGAAAAACTGTTTTTT | CASSLNPTNEKLFF
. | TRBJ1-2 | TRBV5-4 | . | TGTGCCAGCGAGACTCTCCCAGGAAAGACCTATGGCTACACCTTC | CASETLPGKTYGYTF
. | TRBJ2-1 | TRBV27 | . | TGTGCCAGCAGTTTGTGGGCAATGGCGAATGAGCAGTTCTTC | CASSLWAMANEQFF
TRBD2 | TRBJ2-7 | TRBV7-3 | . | TGTGCCAGCAGCCCGTCCGGGACTAGCGGGTACGAGCAGTACTTC | CASSPSGTSGYEQYF
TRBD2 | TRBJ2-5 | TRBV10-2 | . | TGCGCCAGCAGTTCGAGCGGGGGGGGGTCAGAGACCCAGTACTTC | CASSSSGGGSETQYF
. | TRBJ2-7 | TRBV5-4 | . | TGTGCCAGCAGCCCCTGGACGGGCGAGCAGTACTTC | CASSPWTGEQYF
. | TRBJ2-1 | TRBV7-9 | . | TGTGCCAGCAGCTTCCGCTACAATGAGCAGTTCTTC | CASSFRYNEQFF
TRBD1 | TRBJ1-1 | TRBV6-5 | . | TGTGCCAGCAGAAACAGGGGGAACACTGAAGCTTTCTTT | CASRNRGNTEAFF
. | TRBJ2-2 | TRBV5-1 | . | TGCGCCAGCGGGGCAGGGTTATACACCGGGGAGCTGTTTTTT | CASGAGLYTGELFF
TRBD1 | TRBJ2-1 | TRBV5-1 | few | TGCGCCAGCAGCCTAATGACAGGGGACTACAATGAGCAGTTCTTC | CASSLMTGDYNEQFF
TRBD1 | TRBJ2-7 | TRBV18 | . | TGTGCCAGCTCACGACAGGGGGCGCCGGACGAGCAGTACTTC | CASSRQGAPDEQYF
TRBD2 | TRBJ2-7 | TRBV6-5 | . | TGTGCCAGCAGTTACTCAGCGGGGAAAGGGGCGGAGCAGTACTTC | CASSYSAGKGAEQYF
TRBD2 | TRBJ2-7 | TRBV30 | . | TGTGCCTGGAGTACGGCTAGCGGCCTATACGAGCAGTACTTC | CAWSTASGLYEQYF
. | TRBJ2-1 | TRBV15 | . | TGTGCCACCAGTGTTAACCGGGACTGGATCTACAATGAGCAGTTCTTC | CATSVNRDWIYNEQFF
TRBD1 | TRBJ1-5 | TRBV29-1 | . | TGCAGCGTTGGGGACAGGAGTAATCAGCCCCAGCATTTT | CSVGDRSNQPQHF
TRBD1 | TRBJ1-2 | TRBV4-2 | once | TGTGCCAGCAGCCAAGATGGGATGGGACAGGGGGCGCTTGGCTACACCTTC | CASSQDGMGQGALGYTF
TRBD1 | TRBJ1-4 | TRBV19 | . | TGTGCCAGTAGTATAGATAGGGGGCAAGGTGAAAAACTGTTTTTT | CASSIDRGQGEKLFF
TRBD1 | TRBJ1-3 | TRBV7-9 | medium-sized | TGTGCCAGCAGCTTCACAGGGGATGGTGGAAACACCATATATTTT | CASSFTGDGGNTIYF
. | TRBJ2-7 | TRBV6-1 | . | TGTGCCAGCAGCCGAGACTACGGGGGTCCCGAGCAGTACTTC | CASSRDYGGPEQYF
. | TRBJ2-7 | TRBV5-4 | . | TGTGCCAGCAGCTTGGCCGGATCGGTTTACGAGCAGTACTTC | CASSLAGSVYEQYF
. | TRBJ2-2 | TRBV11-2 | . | TGTGCCAGCAGCTTAGATCTCTCTCCCGGGGAGCTGTTTTTT | CASSLDLSPGELFF
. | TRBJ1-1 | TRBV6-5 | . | TGTGCCAGCAGCCTCACCAAGAACACTGAAGCTTTCTTT | CASSLTKNTEAFF
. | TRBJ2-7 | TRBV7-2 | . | TGTGCCAGCAGCTTAGAGGGCTTGGGGTTAGGCGAGCAGTACTTC | CASSLEGLGLGEQYF
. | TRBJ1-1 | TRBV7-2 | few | TGTGCCAGCAGCACCTACCTGGGGGAAGCTTTCTTT | CASSTYLGEAFF
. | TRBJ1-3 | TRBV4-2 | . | TGTGCCAGCAGCCAAGATCCCCACGTGCGGGAGGGTGGAAACACCATATATTTT | CASSQDPHVREGGNTIYF
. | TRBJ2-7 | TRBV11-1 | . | TGTGCCAGCAGCTACCGGACGGGACCCTACGAGCAGTACTTC | CASSYRTGPYEQYF
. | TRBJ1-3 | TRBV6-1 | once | TGTGCCAGCAGTGAATTGGGCAGGGCTGGAAACACCATATATTTT | CASSELGRAGNTIYF
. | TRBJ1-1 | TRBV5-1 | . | TGCGCCAGCGCTAAATGGGGGGCCGGGGCTTTCTTT | CASAKWGAGAFF
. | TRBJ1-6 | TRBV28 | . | TGTGCCAGCAGACTAGCATCCCATTCCGGGTCACCCCTCCACTTT | CASRLASHSGSPLHF
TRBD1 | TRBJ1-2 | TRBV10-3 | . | TGTGCCATCAGGGAGGACAGGGGCATTCGGGGCTACACCTTC | CAIREDRGIRGYTF
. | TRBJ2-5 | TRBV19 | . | TGTGCCAGTAGTTTATACGGGAGTCAAGAGACCCAGTACTTC | CASSLYGSQETQYF
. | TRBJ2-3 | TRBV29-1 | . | TGCAGCGTTAATTGGGGGCGCGCAGATACGCAGTATTTT | CSVNWGRADTQYF
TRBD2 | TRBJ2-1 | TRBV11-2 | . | TGTGCCAGCAGGAAGACTAGCGGGACGGGGATTGAGCAGTTCTTC | CASRKTSGTGIEQFF
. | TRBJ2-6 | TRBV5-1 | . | TGCGCCAGCAGCGTGATAGAAGGGGCCAACGTCCTGACTTTC | CASSVIEGANVLTF
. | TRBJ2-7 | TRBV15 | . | TGTGCCACCAGCAGAGGATTCAGCGGTTACTCCTACGAGCAGTACTTC | CATSRGFSGYSYEQYF
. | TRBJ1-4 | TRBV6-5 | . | TGTGCCAGCAGGGCACACCAGAATGAAAAACTGTTTTTT | CASRAHQNEKLFF
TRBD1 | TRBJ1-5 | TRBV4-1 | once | TGCGCCAGCAGCCGGCCCGGGACAGGGAACCAGCCCCAGCATTTT | CASSRPGTGNQPQHF
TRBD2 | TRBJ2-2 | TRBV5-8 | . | TGTGCCAGCAGCTTGATGTGGTCTAGCGGGAAGAACACCGGGGAGCTGTTTTTT | CASSLMWSSGKNTGELFF
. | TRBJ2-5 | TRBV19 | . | TGTGCCAGTAGTTATGTGTGGCGAGAGACCCAGTACTTC | CASSYVWRETQYF
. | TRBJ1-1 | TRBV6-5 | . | TGTGCCAGCAGTGGCCAGGGTGGGAACACTGAAGCTTTCTTT | CASSGQGGNTEAFF
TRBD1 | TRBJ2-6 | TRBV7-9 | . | TGTGCCAGCAGCTTCGGCAGGGGGCCATCATCTGGGGCCAACGTCCTGACTTTC | CASSFGRGPSSGANVLTF
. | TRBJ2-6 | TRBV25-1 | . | TGTGCCAGCAGTGATCACAATGCTGGGGCCAACGTCCTGACTTTC | CASSDHNAGANVLTF
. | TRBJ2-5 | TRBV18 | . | TGTGCCAGCCTGCCCACCCTCCAAGAGACCCAGTACTTC | CASLPTLQETQYF
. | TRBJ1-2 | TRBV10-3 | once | TGTGCCATCAGCGAAACAGGGCGGGATGGCTACACCTTC | CAISETGRDGYTF
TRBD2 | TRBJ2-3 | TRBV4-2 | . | TGTGCCAGCAGCCAAGATCCTAGCGGGTATGGAGATACGCAGTATTTT | CASSQDPSGYGDTQYF
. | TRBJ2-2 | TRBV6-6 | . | TGTGCCAGCAGTTTGCGACGGACCAACACCGGGGAGCTGTTTTTT | CASSLRRTNTGELFF
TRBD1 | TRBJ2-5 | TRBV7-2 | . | TGTGCCAGCAGCTTAAGGTGGCAGGGGGCCCCCAAAGAGACCCAGTACTTC | CASSLRWQGAPKETQYF
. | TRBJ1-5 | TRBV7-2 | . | TGTGCCAGCAGCTTACAGTCGGGGGAGATTCAGCCCCAGCATTTT | CASSLQSGEIQPQHF
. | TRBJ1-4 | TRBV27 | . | TGTGCCAGCAGTTTATTAGGGGAAGGTGAAAAACTGTTTTTT | CASSLLGEGEKLFF
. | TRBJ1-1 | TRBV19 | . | TGTGCCAGTAGTATAGGGAGCACTGAAGCTTTCTTT | CASSIGSTEAFF
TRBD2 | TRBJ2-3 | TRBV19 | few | TGTGCCAGTAGTATGGGGGGCGGGAGGGCCCCAGATACGCAGTATTTT | CASSMGGGRAPDTQYF
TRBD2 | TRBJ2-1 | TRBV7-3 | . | TGTGCCAGCAGCTTAATATCGGCGGGGGTAAACAATGAGCAGTTCTTC | CASSLISAGVNNEQFF